What follows describes a single T cell receptor beta chain. This sample was included in a study of shared clonotypes between healthy human individuals. The method was immunoSEQ multiplex PCR; TCRdb's version includes in-frame clones alone and lacks a portion of them. The sample contains roughly 1,000,000 clones, about 80% of which appear only once. With 1 base removed from V and 0 bases from J, the gap between germline ends came to 14 bases. Germline V gene data show CDR1 as SQVTM and CDR2 as ANQGSEA. This CDR3 has 16 amino acids. J is TRBJ2-3 and V is TRBV29-1; the D is unclear. This TCR was recovered from a man between 18 and 29 years old in good health. Some clones in this sample may be carry-over from other donors' samples. Material: memory CD4+ T cells from PBMCs. Subset indicated: CD45RA-negative fraction. CDR3 in DNA: TGCAGCGTTGAAGGTATCAGACACCTTAGCACAGATACGCAGTATTTT. This encodes CSVEGIRHLSTDTQYF.